A selection of T cell receptor beta chains follows, all from one sample in a study of blood T cells in healthy people across ages. TCRdb itself ran the 5' RACE reads through MiXCR, one entry per CDR3 protein. The sample lists 750,000 to 1,000,000 distinct CDR3 sequences, around 29% occurring once. This sample also belongs to another study, concerning T cells of mothers and their children.

Sequences were obtained from blood. The receptor set was obtained from a middle-aged woman in good health. Each CDR3 is given with its conserved first and last residue. The D gene is left open where the match is weak. Only some rows state a clone size, as once, few, many or a class for expanded clones.

-,TRBV7-3,-,TRBJ2-3,TGTGCCAGCAGCTCCTGGGGATCTAGCACAGATACGCAGTATTTT,CASSSWGSSTDTQYF
-,TRBV7-3,-,TRBJ2-2,TGTGCCAGCAACAAGGGACCGAACACCGGGGAGCTGTTTTTT,CASNKGPNTGELFF
-,TRBV9,few,TRBJ2-3,TGTGCCAGCAGCCCACGAGGACGGACGCTGGGAGATACGCAGTATTTT,CASSPRGRTLGDTQYF
-,TRBV28,-,TRBJ1-5,TGTGCCGTGTGGGGTAGCAATCAGCCCCAGCATTTT,CAVWGSNQPQHF
TRBD2,TRBV29-1,many,TRBJ2-5,TGCAGCGTTCCGCCCCAGCGGGGAGGAGAGACCCAGTACTTC,CSVPPQRGGETQYF
-,TRBV10-3,few,TRBJ1-5,TGTGCCATCAGTGAATCCGAGGGAAATCAGCCCCAGCATTTT,CAISESEGNQPQHF
TRBD1,TRBV27,many,TRBJ2-7,TGTGCCAGCAGTTGGGGACAGGGGGTCTCCTACGAGCAGTACTTC,CASSWGQGVSYEQYF
TRBD2,TRBV5-1,-,TRBJ2-1,TGCGCCAGCAGCTTTGGGTCTAGCGGTACTGAGCAGTTCTTC,CASSFGSSGTEQFF
-,TRBV3-1,many,TRBJ2-5,TGTGCCAGCAGCCCCAGCGTGTTGTACCAAGAGACCCAGTACTTC,CASSPSVLYQETQYF
TRBD1,TRBV25-1,-,TRBJ2-7,TGTGCCAGCAGTGGGAGACAGGGTCTCACGGGGGAGCAGTACTTC,CASSGRQGLTGEQYF
TRBD2,TRBV5-1,few,TRBJ2-5,TGCGCCAGCAGCTCCGGGGGGGCCAAAGAGACCCAGTACTTC,CASSSGGAKETQYF
-,TRBV7-2,many,TRBJ1-2,TGTGCCAGCAGCTTAGAAGGAGGACCCCTCTATGGCTACACCTTC,CASSLEGGPLYGYTF
TRBD1,TRBV28,many,TRBJ2-7,TGTGCCAGCAGTTTAGGGGTTAGGGGGCCCTACGAGCAGTACTTC,CASSLGVRGPYEQYF
TRBD1,TRBV29-1,-,TRBJ2-1,TGCAGCGCCGGACAGGGGGGTAACTCCTACAATGAGCAGTTCTTC,CSAGQGGNSYNEQFF
-,TRBV6-4,many,TRBJ2-2,TGTGCCAGCAGTGACGACCAGGCCGGGGAGCTGTTTTTT,CASSDDQAGELFF
TRBD1,TRBV28,many,TRBJ2-7,TGTGCCAGCAGTTTACAGGGGGCTAAGTACGAGCAGTACTTC,CASSLQGAKYEQYF
-,TRBV18,many,TRBJ2-7,TGTGCCAGCTCACCAGCTACAGCTCCCTCCTACGAGCAGTACTTC,CASSPATAPSYEQYF
-,TRBV6-5,once,TRBJ2-7,TGTGCCAGCAGTTACAACGGCCAGATAGTCTACGAGCAGTACTTC,CASSYNGQIVYEQYF
TRBD1,TRBV20-1,few,TRBJ1-1,TGCAGTGCTAGACGGACAGGGATGAACACTGAAGCTTTCTTT,CSARRTGMNTEAFF
-,TRBV24-1,-,TRBJ2-1,TGTGCCACCAGTGATTCCTTTGGGACGGGGAGCTCCTACAATGAGCAGTTCTTC,CATSDSFGTGSSYNEQFF
-,TRBV28,-,TRBJ1-5,TGTGCCAGCAGTTTCAACGGGGGCAATCAGCCCCAGCATTTT,CASSFNGGNQPQHF
-,TRBV5-1,-,TRBJ1-2,TGCGCCAGCAGCCTTACAGCGGGGGCTAACTATGGCTACACCTTC,CASSLTAGANYGYTF
-,TRBV6-1,many,TRBJ2-4,TGTGCCAGCAGGGGGATTGGATTAGCCAAAAACATTCAGTACTTC,CASRGIGLAKNIQYF
TRBD2,TRBV24-1,few,TRBJ2-7,TGTGCCACCAGTGATGGGCGGGGGGGCGTCTACGAGCAGTACTTC,CATSDGRGGVYEQYF
TRBD1,TRBV5-1,few,TRBJ2-6,TGCGCCAGCAGCTTTGGGGACAGGGCTATCTCTGAGGCCAACGTCCTGACTTTC,CASSFGDRAISEANVLTF
-,TRBV10-3,many,TRBJ2-7,TGTGCCATCAGCGCCGCAAAAGCGACCTACGAGCAGTACTTC,CAISAAKATYEQYF
TRBD1,TRBV20-1,few,TRBJ1-5,TGCAGTGCTAGAGTCCACAGGGGGCTGGCCAATCAGCCCCAGCATTTT,CSARVHRGLANQPQHF
-,TRBV6-4,few,TRBJ1-1,TGTGCCAGCAGTGAGGGGACTGAAGCTTTCTTT,CASSEGTEAFF
-,TRBV3-1,few,TRBJ2-3,TGTGTCAGCAGCCGACAGACCGATACGCAGTATTTT,CVSSRQTDTQYF
-,TRBV2,few,TRBJ2-7,TGTGCCAGCAAAGGAGGGATCCACGAGCAGTACTTC,CASKGGIHEQYF
-,TRBV4-1,-,TRBJ1-5,TGCGCCAGCAGCCAAGAGGAGTTCCAGCCCCAGCATTTT,CASSQEEFQPQHF